The 18 T cell receptor beta chains in this list originate from one sample, sequenced in a study of shared clonotypes between healthy human individuals. Only in-frame clones appear in the TCRdb table, and some are missing; sequencing was by immunoSEQ multiplex PCR. This table holds approximately 720,000 clones, 60% to 80% found once. The sequencing sample was made of memory CD4+ T cells sorted from blood. Subset in this sample: CD45RA-negative fraction. Every receptor here comes from a woman aged 25 to 39 in good health.

This clone was seen only a few times. This chain uses TRBV30 with TRBJ1-2; no clear D gene. Germline V gene sequence: CDR1 GTSNPN, CDR2 SVGIG (reference sequence). Trimming left V 4 bases short and J 2 bases short, with 11 bases between. This CDR3 has 13 residues. The CDR3 loop reads CAWILGWNYGYTF. The CDR3 DNA sequence: TGTGCCTGGATTTTAGGGTGGAACTATGGCTACACCTTC.

This clone has a handful of counts. The chain employs TRBV7-6 and TRBJ2-1; TRBD1 matches at 8 bases. The J segment lost 0 bases and the V segment lost 6 bases, leaving 13 bases of the junction unmatched. Germline CDR1 is SGHVS and CDR2 is FNYEAQ. The CDR3 spans 18 residues. In DNA, the CDR3 is TGTGCCAGCAGTCCCGGGACAGGATTTTCTAGCTCCTACAATGAGCAGTTCTTC. Encoded protein: CASSPGTGFSSSYNEQFF.

There are a few counts of this clone. The chain links TRBV11-2 to TRBJ2-7, with 8 bases lining up with TRBD2. CDR1 and CDR2 from the germline V gene are SGHAT and FQNNGV. Unmatched junction bases numbered 14, after V lost 2 bases and J lost 5 bases. The CDR3 totals 17 residues. As DNA, the CDR3 is TGTGCCAGCAGCTTACTTCGGGAGGGCCCTAGCAGCCACGAGCAGTACTTC. Residues: CASSLLREGPSSHEQYF.

This clone was recorded only once. DNA for the CDR3: TGTGCCAGCAGTACTAGCGGGAGAGGATACAATGAGCAGTTCTTC. Translation: CASSTSGRGYNEQFF. The V and J genes are TRBV6-4 and TRBJ2-1, with 11 bases lining up with TRBD2. Germline V gives CDR1 MRHNA, CDR2 SNTAGT. CDR3 length: 15 amino acids. J gave up 4 bases and V 5 bases, and 4 bases lay outside the gene matches.

The chain is built from TRBV11-2 and TRBJ1-6, with no clear D. Germline lookup yields CDR1 SGHAT and CDR2 FQNNGV. There are 13 residues in the CDR3. Trimming shortened V by 6 bases and J by 8 bases, and 11 bases separated the two germline ends. The CDR3 spells CASRQGGYSPLHF. The CDR3 DNA sequence: TGTGCCAGCAGACAAGGCGGGTATTCACCCCTCCACTTT.

A single count supports this clone. The V gene is TRBV28, the J gene TRBJ1-1, with a tentative D call TRBD1 (5 bases). The CDR3 contains 13 residues. V was pared by 5 bases and J by 9 bases, with 16 bases between. The germline V gene has CDR1 MDHEN and CDR2 SYDVKM. The CDR3 sequence is CASSQRTLEKAFF. DNA for the CDR3: TGTGCCAGCAGTCAAAGGACACTAGAGAAAGCTTTCTTT.

This clone was observed a few times. This same CDR3 is encoded by further DNA sequences in the sample. The J gene is TRBJ2-3, the V gene TRBV5-1; D tentatively fits TRBD1 or TRBD2 (5 bases each). The germline V and J ends were trimmed by 0 bases and 4 bases, with 12 bases remaining between them. The length of the CDR3 is 15 residues. CDR1 and CDR2 from the germline V gene are SGHRS and YFSETQ. Here the CDR3 reads CASSLGDRDADTQYF. The CDR3 bases are TGCGCCAGCAGCTTGGGGGATAGGGACGCAGATACGCAGTATTTT.

J is TRBJ2-3 and V is TRBV6-5; a weak D match, TRBD1 (5 bases). CDR1 and CDR2 (germline): MNHEY, SVGAGI. Trimming removed 4 bases from V and 3 bases from J, with 8 bases in between. The CDR3 sequence is 13 residues long. CDR3 region: CASSSQGTDTQYF. The CDR3 nucleotides are TGTGCCAGCAGTTCGCAGGGAACAGATACGCAGTATTTT.

This clone appeared once. The chain combines TRBV5-4 with TRBJ2-1; possible D gene TRBD1, 6 bases. Trimming pared 0 bases from V and 4 bases from J, leaving 14 bases between. Per the germline V gene, CDR1 is SGHNT and CDR2 is YYREEE (reference sequence). The CDR3 runs 16 residues. The CDR3 DNA reads TGTGCCAGCAGCTTGGTGGGGGCACCCCTTTACAATGAGCAGTTCTTC. Its translation: CASSLVGAPLYNEQFF.

This clone was seen repeatedly, ten times or more. CDR3 DNA sequence: TGCAGCGTTGAAGACTCCCCTAGTACGCAGTATTTT. Encoded protein: CSVEDSPSTQYF. The gene calls are TRBV29-1 and TRBJ2-3; D uncertain. Looked up from germline, CDR1 is SQVTM and CDR2 is ANQGSEA. The CDR3 has 12 residues. Trimming stripped 0 bases from V and 8 bases from J, with 9 bases between.

The chain has TRBV5-1 and TRBJ1-5; no definite D call. V lost 0 bases, J lost 2 bases, and 12 bases lay in between. CDR3 length: 16 amino acids. Per germline, CDR1 SGHRS and CDR2 YFSETQ. The CDR3 sequence: CASSLGAGWGNQPQHF. The CDR3 DNA reads TGCGCCAGCAGCTTGGGCGCAGGATGGGGCAATCAGCCCCAGCATTTT. The full variable domain, its missing parts supplied by reference TRBV5-1 and TRBJ1-5, is KAGVTQTPRYLIKTRGQQVTLSCSPISGHRSVSWYQQTPGQGLQFLFEYFSETQRNKGNFPGRFSGRQFSNSRSEMNVSTLELGDSALYLCASSLGAGWGNQPQHFGDGTRLSIL.

The sample holds one count of this clone. The rearrangement joins TRBV11-2 to TRBJ2-3, with TRBD2 matching over 8 bases. The CDR3 has 17 residues. After removal of 3 bases from V and 1 base from J, the junction contained 9 bases not matched to a gene. Looked up from germline, CDR1 is SGHAT and CDR2 is FQNNGV. CDR3 sequence reads: CASSFRGGQRGTDTQYF. CDR3 sequence (DNA): TGTGCCAGCAGCTTTCGGGGGGGGCAACGGGGCACAGATACGCAGTATTTT.

The chain carries TRBV30 and TRBJ2-2; no reliable D call. CDR1 and CDR2 from the germline V gene are GTSNPN and SVGIG (reference sequence). The CDR3 extends over 14 amino acids. The ends were cut back, 4 bases at V and 7 bases at J, with 16 bases in the middle. The CDR3 DNA reads as TGTGCCTGGACTCTCAACCCTAGAAGCGGGGAGCTGTTTTTT. Translating it yields CAWTLNPRSGELFF.

This rearrangement joins TRBV28 to TRBJ1-5; 10 bases line up with TRBD1. Per the germline V gene, CDR1 is MDHEN and CDR2 is SYDVKM. The CDR3 runs 15 residues. V was pared by 4 bases and J by 6 bases, with 6 bases of the junction left unmatched. The CDR3 region has the DNA TGTGCCAGCAGTTCCGGGACAGGGGTAGCTCAGCCCCAGCATTTT. Its protein product is CASSSGTGVAQPQHF. The variable domain in full, completed from reference TRBV28 and TRBJ1-5, reads DVKVTQSSRYLVKRTGEKVFLECVQDMDHENMFWYRQDPGLGLRLIYFSYDVKMKEKGDIPEGYSVSREKKERFSLILESASTNQTSMYLCASSSGTGVAQPQHFGDGTRLSIL.

The genes are TRBV28 and TRBJ2-3; D remains ambiguous. This CDR3 is 15 amino acids long. The V and J ends lost 6 bases and 5 bases respectively, with 18 bases between them. The V gene's germline CDR1 is MDHEN and CDR2 SYDVKM. CDR3 in DNA: TGTGCCAGCAGCATAGGCGGTAGGGTCGGAGATACGCAGTATTTT. This gives the protein CASSIGGRVGDTQYF.

This sequence joins TRBV6-6 and TRBJ1-2, with 11 bases aligning to TRBD1. Germline CDR1 reads MNHNY; CDR2 reads SVGAGI (reference sequence). The CDR3 length is 14 residues. Trimming cost V 4 bases and J 7 bases; bases outside gene matches: 5. The CDR3 region has the DNA TGTGCCAGCAGTTTAGGACAGGGGGCATTTGGCTACACCTTC. This codes for CASSLGQGAFGYTF.

The rearrangement links TRBV7-8 to TRBJ1-2, with 7 bases that match TRBD1. The CDR3 is made up of 14 amino acids. The V gene end was trimmed by 4 bases and the J gene end by 5 bases; junction bases not matched to a gene: 7. The germline CDR1 and CDR2 sequences are SGHVS and FQNEAQ. In DNA, the CDR3 is TGTGCCAGCAGCTCGACAGGGTTCGGTTATGGCTACACCTTC. Its protein product is CASSSTGFGYGYTF.

CDR3: CASSRLLNTEAFF. The CDR3 DNA reads as TGTGCCAGCAGTCGCCTCTTGAACACTGAAGCTTTCTTT. The chain uses TRBV27 and TRBJ1-1; D call uncertain. V lost 5 bases and J lost 0, with 7 bases in between. CDR3 length: 13 residues. From germline, CDR1 is MNHEY and CDR2 SMNVEV (reference sequence).